The 24 T cell receptor beta chains given below trace back to one sample, sequenced in a study of T-cell memory formation after mild COVID-19. TCRdb reprocessed the 5' RACE reads via MiXCR and lists one record per CDR3 protein. The table records roughly 450,000 distinct CDR3 sequences, roughly 18% of them present only once. The sample was PBMCs or a T cell subset sorted from them (not recorded which). These receptors originate from a man between 18 and 35 years old who had mild COVID-19 (a few samples of this study predate the infection). Cell type and time point are not known.

This chain connects TRBV19 to TRBJ1-2, with D unclear. V lost 5 bases, J lost 4 bases, and 20 bases lay in between. There are 16 residues in the CDR3. The germline gives CDR1 LNHDA, CDR2 SQIVND (reference sequence). CDR3 in amino acids: CASSHAGSLRSYGYTF. The CDR3 DNA reads as TGTGCCAGTAGTCACGCCGGGAGCTTAAGGAGCTATGGCTACACCTTC.

This clonotype was seen a few times. The chain's CDR3 is CASNIETGGESPLHF. CDR3 in DNA: TGTGCCAGCAATATCGAGACAGGCGGAGAATCACCCCTCCACTTT. V usage is TRBV2 and J usage is TRBJ1-6; a possible D gene is TRBD1 (6 bases). CDR3 length: 15 amino acids. The germline CDR1 and CDR2 sequences are SNHLY and FYNNEI. V was clipped by 7 bases and J by 10 bases, with 20 bases between them. The entire variable domain, with the rest obtained from reference TRBV2 and TRBJ1-6, is as follows: EPEVTQTPSHQVTQMGQEVILRCVPISNHLYFYWYRQILGQKVEFLVSFYNNEISEKSEIFDDQFSVERPDGSNFTLKIRSTKLEDSAMYFCASNIETGGESPLHFGNGTRLTVT.

This clonotype was detected a few times. This chain joins TRBV7-2 and TRBJ1-6; possibly TRBD1 for D (6 bases). The CDR3 consists of 17 residues. Per germline, CDR1 SGHTA and CDR2 FQGNSA. Trimming stripped 5 bases from V and 5 bases from J, with 19 bases between. CDR3 sequence reads: CASSLNPGGADNSPLHF. CDR3 nucleotide sequence: TGTGCCAGCAGCCTCAATCCTGGGGGGGCGGATAATTCACCCCTCCACTTT.

This clonotype was recorded at least ten times. V and J are TRBV7-3 and TRBJ2-3; D is unclear. This CDR3 is 13 amino acids long. V was trimmed by 0 bases and J by 2 bases, leaving 3 bases between them. CDR1 is SGHTA, CDR2 FQGTGA, per germline. This CDR3 is CASSLTPTDTQYF. CDR3 DNA sequence: TGTGCCAGCAGCTTAACCCCCACAGATACGCAGTATTTT.

This clonotype was picked up a small number of times. This chain connects TRBV19 to TRBJ1-1; TRBD1 aligns across 8 bases. V trimming: 5 bases; J trimming: 5 bases; junction bases outside the gene matches: 7. The V gene's germline CDR1 is LNHDA and CDR2 SQIVND (reference sequence). The CDR3 runs to 14 residues. The CDR3 region has the DNA TGTGCCAGTAGTCTACAGGGGGATGGGACTGAAGCTTTCTTT. Translation gives CASSLQGDGTEAFF.

In its sample, this clonotype was seen many times. The chain couples TRBV6-6 to TRBJ2-7; D gene unclear. The V end lost 0 bases, the J end lost 0 bases, and 3 bases lay between the germline ends. From germline, CDR1 is MNHNY and CDR2 SVGAGI (reference sequence). CDR3 length: 13 residues. CDR3 loop: CASSYSPSYEQYV. The CDR3 bases are TGTGCCAGCAGTTACTCCCCCTCCTACGAGCAGTACGTC.

V and J are TRBV7-2 and TRBJ2-2; D is uncertain. V was pared by 5 bases and J by 7 bases, with 11 bases between. In germline, CDR1 is SGHTA, CDR2 FQGNSA. The CDR3 length is 13 residues. The DNA of the CDR3 is TGTGCCAGCAGCCCGCAACTGGGCGGGGAGCTGTTTTTT. This translates into CASSPQLGGELFF.

This clonotype has a handful of counts. The rearrangement uses TRBV19 and TRBJ2-7, with D possibly matching TRBD1 (5 bases). CDR3 size: 15 residues. Germline-derived CDR1 and CDR2 are LNHDA and SQIVND (reference sequence). Trimming shortened V by 2 bases and J by 2 bases, and 13 bases separated the two germline ends. CDR3 in DNA: TGTGCCAGTAGTATATTCAGGGCCAGTCCCTACGAGCAGTACTTC. It specifies CASSIFRASPYEQYF.

J is TRBJ1-3 and V is TRBV19; D is ambiguous. V lost 8 bases and J lost 4, with 6 bases in between. The CDR3 has 11 amino acids. Germline CDR1 and CDR2: LNHDA and SQIVND (reference sequence). As DNA, the CDR3 is TGTGCCAGTGCGGGCGGAAACACCATATATTTT. The encoded protein is CASAGGNTIYF.

The chain has TRBV7-9 and TRBJ2-3; weak D call: TRBD2 (5 bases). CDR3 length: 15 amino acids. Germline CDR1 SEHNR, CDR2 FQNEAQ (reference sequence). Trimming pared 3 bases from V and 2 bases from J, leaving 12 bases between. The CDR3 region has the DNA TGTGCCAGCAGCTTCCCAACGGGGATCACAGATACGCAGTATTTT. Its protein product is CASSFPTGITDTQYF. The full variable domain, completed using reference TRBV7-9 and TRBJ2-3, is DTGVSQNPRHKITKRGQNVTFRCDPISEHNRLYWYRQTLGQGPEFLTYFQNEAQLEKSRLLSDRFSAERPKGSFSTLEIQRTEQGDSAMYLCASSFPTGITDTQYFGPGTRLTVL.

The chain recombines TRBV3-1 with TRBJ2-5; D is uncertain. CDR3 size: 16 residues. V was clipped by 0 bases and J by 2 bases, with 13 bases between them. Per the germline V gene, CDR1 is LGHDT and CDR2 is YNNKEL (reference sequence). CDR3 protein: CASSQESGGPQETQYF. As DNA, the CDR3 is TGTGCCAGCAGCCAAGAGTCAGGTGGTCCTCAAGAGACCCAGTACTTC.

The CDR3 DNA is TGCGCCAGCAGCCAAGGCCCCCAGGCCCAGCCCCAGCATTTT. Protein sequence: CASSQGPQAQPQHF. This rearrangement joins TRBV4-1 to TRBJ1-5, with D unclear. Germline CDR1 is MGHRA and CDR2 is YSYEKL. This CDR3 spans 14 amino acids. Trimming cost V 1 base and J 7 bases, with 11 bases left between them.

This chain uses TRBV6-1 with TRBJ1-2; the D is unclear. CDR3 length: 12 amino acids. Trimming cost V 5 bases and J 4 bases, with 8 bases left between them. Germline CDR1 reads MNHNS; CDR2 reads SASEGT. CDR3 region: CASSPDIYGYTF. The CDR3 coding sequence is TGTGCCAGCAGTCCCGACATCTATGGCTACACCTTC.

This clonotype has a handful of counts. The chain couples TRBV9 to TRBJ2-7, with a possible D match to TRBD1 (6 bases). Per the germline V gene, CDR1 is SGDLS and CDR2 is YYNGEE. This CDR3 region has 15 residues. Trimming shortened V by 4 bases and J by 2 bases, and 16 bases separated the two germline ends. CDR3 amino acids: CASSPTGQEAYEQYF. The CDR3 DNA sequence: TGTGCCAGCAGCCCGACAGGTCAGGAGGCCTACGAGCAGTACTTC.

The CDR3 loop is CASSLRGGRREQYF. As DNA, the CDR3 is TGTGCCAGCAGCTTACGGGGGGGCCGGAGGGAGCAGTACTTC. V is TRBV3-1 and J is TRBJ2-7; 8 bases are shared with TRBD2. Per germline, CDR1 LGHDT and CDR2 YNNKEL (reference sequence). The V and J ends lost 5 bases and 7 bases, in that order; junction bases with no gene match: 10. The CDR3 runs 14 residues.

The J gene is TRBJ2-7, the V gene TRBV12-3 or TRBV12-4, with D perhaps matching TRBD1 (6 bases). The CDR3 consists of 16 residues. Trimming left V 1 base short and J 3 bases short, with 16 bases between. CDR3 protein: CASSLETGTPVYEQYF. The CDR3 DNA reads as TGTGCCAGCAGTTTAGAAACCGGGACACCCGTCTACGAGCAGTACTTC.

Many counts were recorded for this clonotype. V usage is TRBV11-2 and J usage is TRBJ2-1, with TRBD1 matching over 9 bases. This CDR3 region has 15 residues. The V segment lost 5 bases and the J segment 2 bases; nucleotides outside the gene matches: 4. Germline lookup yields CDR1 SGHAT and CDR2 FQNNGV. CDR3 protein: CASSPRTGAYNEQFF. Written as DNA, the CDR3 is TGTGCCAGCAGCCCCCGGACAGGGGCCTACAATGAGCAGTTCTTC.

The rearrangement joins TRBV20-1 to TRBJ2-1; 14 bases fit TRBD2. From germline, CDR1 is DFQATT and CDR2 SNEGSKA (reference sequence). V shed 2 bases and J 16 bases; nucleotides not matched to a gene: 7. The CDR3 is 13 amino acids. The CDR3 here is CSARRTSGGPHFF. Written as DNA, the CDR3 is TGCAGTGCTAGAAGGACTAGCGGGGGGCCCCATTTCTTC.

This clonotype has only a few counts. The chain joins TRBV7-3 to TRBJ2-3; 8 nucleotides line up with TRBD2. The CDR3 spans 14 residues. Germline loops: CDR1 SGHTA, CDR2 FQGTGA. J lost 4 bases, V lost 5 bases, and 5 bases had no gene match. The CDR3 bases are TGTGCCAGCAGCGCCGGGGGGGGTGCAGATACGCAGTATTTT. Amino acids: CASSAGGGADTQYF.

This clonotype was observed a few times. This rearrangement joins TRBV4-1 to TRBJ1-5; no clear D gene. This CDR3 is built from 16 residues. In germline, CDR1 is MGHRA, CDR2 YSYEKL. Trimming removed 0 bases at V and 5 bases at J, with 14 bases between. The CDR3 coding sequence is TGCGCCAGCAGCCAAGAAGGTATGGCGGTCGATCAGCCCCAGCATTTT. Encoded protein: CASSQEGMAVDQPQHF.

The rearrangement links TRBV6-5 to TRBJ2-1; unclear D gene. The germline V gene encodes CDR1 MNHEY and CDR2 SVGAGI. CDR3 length: 14 residues. Trimming shortened V by 0 bases and J by 9 bases, and 12 bases separated the two germline ends. The CDR3 region is CASSYSPRAGEQFF. DNA of the CDR3: TGTGCCAGCAGTTACTCGCCTAGAGCCGGTGAGCAGTTCTTC.

The V call is TRBV20-1, the J call TRBJ2-7; D perhaps matches TRBD1 (6 bases). V lost 7 bases and J lost 10, with 17 bases in between. Germline V gene lookup returns CDR1 DFQATT and CDR2 SNEGSKA (reference sequence). The CDR3 is 11 amino acids. The CDR3 coding sequence is TGCAGTGGCCTTTTTCAGGGGCTACAGTACTTC. It encodes CSGLFQGLQYF.

Only a few counts were recorded for this clonotype. The rearrangement joins TRBV28 to TRBJ1-6; TRBD1 agrees at 7 bases. This CDR3 spans 16 amino acids. The germline CDR1 and CDR2 sequences are MDHEN and SYDVKM. Trimming took 2 bases from V and 10 from J; bases not matched to a gene: 11. The CDR3 DNA follows: TGTGCCAGCAGTTTACAGTCAGGGGGGAGCTTCTCACCCCTCCACTTT. This encodes CASSLQSGGSFSPLHF.

This clonotype appeared many times. The rearrangement uses TRBV4-3 and TRBJ2-1; D is unclear. CDR1 LGHNA and CDR2 YSLEER come from the germline V gene. The V end lost 1 base, the J end lost 3 bases, and 4 bases lay between the germline ends. The CDR3 contains 13 residues. CDR3 loop: CASSQVSYNEQFF. The CDR3 nucleotides read TGCGCCAGCAGCCAAGTCAGCTACAATGAGCAGTTCTTC.